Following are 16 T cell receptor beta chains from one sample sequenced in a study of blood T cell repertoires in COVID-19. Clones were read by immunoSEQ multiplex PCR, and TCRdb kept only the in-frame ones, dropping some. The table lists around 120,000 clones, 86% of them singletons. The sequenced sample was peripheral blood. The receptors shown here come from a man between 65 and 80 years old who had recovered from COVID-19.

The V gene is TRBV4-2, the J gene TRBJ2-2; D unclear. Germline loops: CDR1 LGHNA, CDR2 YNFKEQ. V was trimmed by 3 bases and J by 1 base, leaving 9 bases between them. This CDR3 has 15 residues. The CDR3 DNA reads TGTGCCAGCAGCCAGGTGCGTCTGAACACCGGGGAGCTGTTTTTT. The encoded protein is CASSQVRLNTGELFF.

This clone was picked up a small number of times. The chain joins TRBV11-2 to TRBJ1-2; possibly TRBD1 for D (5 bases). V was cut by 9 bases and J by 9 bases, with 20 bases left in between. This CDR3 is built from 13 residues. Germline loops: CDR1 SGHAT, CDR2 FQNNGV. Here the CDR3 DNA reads TGTGCCAGTGCTGCGGGACTCCCGGGGAGCTACACCTTC. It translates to CASAAGLPGSYTF.

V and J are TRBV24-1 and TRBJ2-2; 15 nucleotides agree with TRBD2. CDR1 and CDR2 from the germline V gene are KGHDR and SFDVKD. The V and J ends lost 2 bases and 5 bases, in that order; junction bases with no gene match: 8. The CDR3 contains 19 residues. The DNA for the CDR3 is TGTGCCACCAGTGATTATGGACTAGCGGGAGGGCCGTGGACCGGGGAGCTGTTTTTT. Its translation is CATSDYGLAGGPWTGELFF.

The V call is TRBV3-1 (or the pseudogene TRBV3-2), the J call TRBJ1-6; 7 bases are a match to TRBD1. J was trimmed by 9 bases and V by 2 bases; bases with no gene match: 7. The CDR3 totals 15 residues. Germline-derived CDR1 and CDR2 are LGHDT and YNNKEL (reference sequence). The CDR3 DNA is TGTGCCAGCAGCCAAAATTTGGGACAGAGTTCACCCCTCCACTTT. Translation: CASSQNLGQSSPLHF.

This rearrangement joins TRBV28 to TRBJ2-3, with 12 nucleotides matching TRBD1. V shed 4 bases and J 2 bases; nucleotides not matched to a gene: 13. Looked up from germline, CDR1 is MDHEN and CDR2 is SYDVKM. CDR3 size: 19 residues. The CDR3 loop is CASSSGQGASGGSTDTQYF. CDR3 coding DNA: TGTGCCAGCAGTTCGGGACAGGGGGCGAGTGGCGGCTCCACAGATACGCAGTATTTT.

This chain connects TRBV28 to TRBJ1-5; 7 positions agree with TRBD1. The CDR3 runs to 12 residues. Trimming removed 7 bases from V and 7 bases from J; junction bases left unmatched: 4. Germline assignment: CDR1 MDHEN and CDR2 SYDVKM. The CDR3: CASKGARQPQHF. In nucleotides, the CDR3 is TGTGCCAGCAAGGGGGCTCGACAGCCCCAGCATTTT.

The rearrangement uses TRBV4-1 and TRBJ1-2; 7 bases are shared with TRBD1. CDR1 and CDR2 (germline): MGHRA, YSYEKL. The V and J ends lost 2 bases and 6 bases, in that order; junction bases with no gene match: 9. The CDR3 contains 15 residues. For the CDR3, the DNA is TGCGCCAGCAGCCAACCTGACAGGGAGACCCATGGCTACACCTTC. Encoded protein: CASSQPDRETHGYTF.

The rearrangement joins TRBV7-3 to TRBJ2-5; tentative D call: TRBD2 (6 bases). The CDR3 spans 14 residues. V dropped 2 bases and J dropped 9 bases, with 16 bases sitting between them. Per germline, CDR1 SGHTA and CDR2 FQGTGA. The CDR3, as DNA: TGTGCCAGCAGCTTACAAGCTAGAGGAGGGGCCCAGTACTTC. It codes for CASSLQARGGAQYF.

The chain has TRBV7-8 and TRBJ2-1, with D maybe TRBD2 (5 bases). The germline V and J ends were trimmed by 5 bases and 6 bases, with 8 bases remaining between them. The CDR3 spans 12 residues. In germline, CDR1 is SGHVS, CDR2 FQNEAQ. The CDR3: CASSKLGNEQFF. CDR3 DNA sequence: TGTGCCAGCAGCAAACTAGGCAATGAGCAGTTCTTC.

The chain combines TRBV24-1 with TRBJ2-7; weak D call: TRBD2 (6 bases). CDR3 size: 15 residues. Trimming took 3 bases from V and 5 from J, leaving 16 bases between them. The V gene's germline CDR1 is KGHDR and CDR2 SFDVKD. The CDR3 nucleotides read TGTGCCACCAGTGATACGGGGGTGGGGATCAACGAGCAGTACTTC. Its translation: CATSDTGVGINEQYF.

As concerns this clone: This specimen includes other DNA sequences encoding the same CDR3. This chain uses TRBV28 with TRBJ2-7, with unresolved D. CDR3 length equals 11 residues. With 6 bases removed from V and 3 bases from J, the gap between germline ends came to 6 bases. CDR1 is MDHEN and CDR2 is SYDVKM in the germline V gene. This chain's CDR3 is CASSRSYEQYF. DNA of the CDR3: TGTGCCAGCAGCCGTAGCTACGAGCAGTACTTC.

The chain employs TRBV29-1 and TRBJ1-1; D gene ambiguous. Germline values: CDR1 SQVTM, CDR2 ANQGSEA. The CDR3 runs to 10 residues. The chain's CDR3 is CTQLNTEAFF. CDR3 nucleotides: TGCACCCAGTTGAACACTGAAGCTTTCTTT.

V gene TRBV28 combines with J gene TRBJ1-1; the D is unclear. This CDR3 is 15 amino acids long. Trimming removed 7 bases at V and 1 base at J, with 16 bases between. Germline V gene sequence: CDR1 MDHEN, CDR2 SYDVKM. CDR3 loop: CASNLSGGRNTEAFF. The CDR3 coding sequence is TGTGCCAGCAATCTTTCGGGAGGGAGGAACACTGAAGCTTTCTTT.

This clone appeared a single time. CDR3 region: CASHLGDRGREEKLFF. The CDR3 bases are TGTGCCAGCCATCTTGGGGACAGGGGGCGCGAGGAAAAACTGTTTTTT. The gene calls are TRBV2 and TRBJ1-4; 12 bases are a match to TRBD1. Losses at the gene ends were 8 bases for V and 8 bases for J; bases not matched to a gene: 12. CDR1 and CDR2 (germline): SNHLY, FYNNEI. The CDR3 totals 16 residues.

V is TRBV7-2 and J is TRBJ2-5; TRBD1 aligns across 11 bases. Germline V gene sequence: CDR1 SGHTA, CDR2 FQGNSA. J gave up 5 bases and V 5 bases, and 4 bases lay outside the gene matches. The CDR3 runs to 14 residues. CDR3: CASSRGTGGETQYF. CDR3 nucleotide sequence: TGTGCCAGCAGCCGTGGGACAGGGGGGGAGACCCAGTACTTC.

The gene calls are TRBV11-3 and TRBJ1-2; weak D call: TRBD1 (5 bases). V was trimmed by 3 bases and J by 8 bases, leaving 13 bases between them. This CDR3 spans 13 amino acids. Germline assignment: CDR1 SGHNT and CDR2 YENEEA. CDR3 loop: CASSFSQGAGYTF. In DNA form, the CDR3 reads TGTGCCAGCAGCTTTTCCCAAGGGGCGGGCTACACCTTC.